The source of this T cell receptor beta chain is a study of OX40 agonist ivuxolimab in advanced cancers. On the study more broadly: Patients receiving dose escalation had hepatocellular carcinoma, melanoma, renal cell or head and neck cancer. Among those enrolled, mean age was around 60 years (range about 23 to 85) and 82.7% were male. Partial responses were seen in three patients, one with hepatocellular carcinoma and two with cutaneous melanoma.

The assay was immunoSEQ multiplex PCR, and TCRdb's table has in-frame clones only and misses some. The sample consists of tens of thousands of clones, nearly 90% of them appearing once. CDR1 and CDR2 (germline): LNHDA, SQIVND (reference sequence). Losses at the gene ends were 5 bases for V and 6 bases for J; bases not matched to a gene: 8. The CDR3 spans 16 residues. This specimen was CD4+ or CD8+ T cells sorted from blood, taken in a trial of the OX40 agonist ivuxolimab. This sequence originates from an adult with an advanced solid tumor such as melanoma, head and neck, liver or kidney cancer. The chain has TRBV19 and TRBJ2-3; TRBD2 agrees at 13 bases. DNA for the CDR3: TGTGCCAGTAGTCCTCGGACTAGCGGGAGTGGGGATACGCAGTATTTT. It is translated as CASSPRTSGSGDTQYF.